Listed here is a single T cell receptor (beta chain). This clonotype was picked up a small number of times. What antigen it recognizes has not been identified. Base-call qualities are not available, and no considerably larger clone is one nucleotide away. Reads for this sample came from an Illumina MiSeq. Genomic DNA from sorted T cell subsets was used as template for TCRbeta CDR3 amplification. The TCRbeta CDR3 region was amplified by multiplex PCR with 30 forward and 13 reverse primers. AMPure XP beads were used to purify the PCR products, after which a second roughly 25-cycle PCR added indices and adaptors. Before sequencing, libraries were gel-purified with the QIAquick Gel Extraction Kit. The source study handled its data this way. Paired-end reads were merged with FLASH and aligned to IMGT V, D and J germline references using IgBLAST. After reads whose alignment identity to germline references fell below 70% were discarded, more than 9,500,000 reads remained study-wide. CDR3 boundaries, reading frame and productivity were assigned following IMGT definitions. Highly-expanded clones were defined as clones making up 1% or more of reads, and normalized Shannon entropy was used to measure diversity. Unpaired two-tailed t-tests were used to test group differences in Shannon entropy. The public reads were quality trimmed at Q25 with fastp and then assembled into clones with MiXCR by TCRdb, keeping productive beta chains. Records with the same CDR3 protein are collapsed into one entry carrying the most frequent genes and DNA. TCRdb's processing, not the study's, gives the V and J calls here. The sample yields more than 250,000 distinct CDR3 sequences; over 45% were counted once. Jointly, the top ten make up roughly 13% of the sample.

Including the terminal cysteine and phenylalanine, the CDR3 comprises 15 residues. Only the CDR3 region is kept as DNA, spanning 45 bases read in frame from base 1. Per the germline V gene, MNHEY is the CDR1 and SVGEGT is the CDR2. V drops 3 bases and J drops 7 bases, leaving 16 bases in between. All diabetic patients met standard classification criteria for type 1 or type 2 diabetes, with glucose and C-peptide assessed by WHO-recommended methods. Donors were excluded if they had other autoimmune diseases or infections within the previous four weeks. From each participant, around 10 milliliters of peripheral blood were collected. PBMCs were isolated with LymphoPrep density separation. This entry belongs to a study of type 1 and type 2 diabetes patients (dated by TCRdb to the mid-2010s). About the full investigation: Eight to ten type 1 diabetes patients, a few type 2 diabetes patients and six nondiabetic controls were recruited in China to form the cohort. Altogether, fewer than 20,000,000 paired-end reads were produced across the whole study. For the type 1 diabetes patients, the type 2 diabetes patients acted as a disease comparison group. V gene usage was similar between approximately 20-cycle and roughly 25-cycle amplification, suggesting similar primer efficiencies and random PCR bias. TCRbeta repertoires were profiled by high-throughput sequencing in the study to compare type 1 diabetes, type 2 diabetes and nondiabetic individuals. Throughout the study, CD4 or CD8 MicroBeads on MACS columns were used to positively select CD4+ and CD8+ T cells from PBMCs. The TCRbeta libraries underwent paired-end sequencing on Illumina HiSeq 2000 or MiSeq instruments. Beyond this particular receptor, the publication reports: Because only a limited number of T2D and control samples were sequenced, some T1D-only HECs might also appear in more T2D or control samples. In both CD4+ and CD8+ T cells, type 2 diabetes repertoires were highly diverse, with diversity significantly greater than that of type 1 diabetes repertoires. The study groups were not matched for age and gender, which could possibly have biased interpretation. Only a few highly-expanded CD4+ clones (median one) were found in type 2 diabetes patients, and these clones made up a median approximately 3.8% of reads. V and J gene usage patterns of type 2 diabetes and control samples were highly correlated, averaging around 0.97 between samples.

Sequenced material: peripheral blood mononuclear cells (PBMCs). This chain is built from TRBV6-2 or TRBV6-3 and TRBJ2-1, with TRBD2 tentatively as D gene (5 bases match). The receptor was isolated from a man aged 18 to 29 with type 2 diabetes. The DNA sequence is as follows: TGTGCCAGCAGTTATCGACCTCTGTCGGGGAATGAGCAGTTCTTC. This encodes CASSYRPLSGNEQFF.